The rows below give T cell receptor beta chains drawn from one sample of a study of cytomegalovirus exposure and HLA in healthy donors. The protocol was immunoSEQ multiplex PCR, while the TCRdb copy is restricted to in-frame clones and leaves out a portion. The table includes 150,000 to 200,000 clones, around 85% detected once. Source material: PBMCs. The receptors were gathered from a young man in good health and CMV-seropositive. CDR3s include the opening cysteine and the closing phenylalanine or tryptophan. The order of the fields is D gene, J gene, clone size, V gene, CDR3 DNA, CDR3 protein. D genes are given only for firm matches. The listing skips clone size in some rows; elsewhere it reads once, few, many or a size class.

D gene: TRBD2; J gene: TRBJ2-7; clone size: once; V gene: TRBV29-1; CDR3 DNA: TGCAGCGTTGATATCCCGCCTCTAGCGGGAGGAATCCTAGGCTACGAGCAGTACTTC; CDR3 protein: CSVDIPPLAGGILGYEQYF
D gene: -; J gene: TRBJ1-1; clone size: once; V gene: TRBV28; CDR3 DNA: TGTGCCAGCAGTGTACAGGTGAACACTGAAGCTTTCTTT; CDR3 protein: CASSVQVNTEAFF
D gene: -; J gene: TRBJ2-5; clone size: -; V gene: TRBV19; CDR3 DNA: TGTGCCAGTAGTATGCAGGGAAGAGAGACCCAGTACTTC; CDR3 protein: CASSMQGRETQYF
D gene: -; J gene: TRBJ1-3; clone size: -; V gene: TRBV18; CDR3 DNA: TGTGCCAGCTCACCACCGAGGGCTTTCTCTGGAAACACCATATATTTT; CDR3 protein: CASSPPRAFSGNTIYF
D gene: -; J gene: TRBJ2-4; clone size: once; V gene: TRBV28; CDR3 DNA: TGTGCCAGCAGGGGGCCGGCCAAAAACATTCAGTACTTC; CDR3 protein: CASRGPAKNIQYF
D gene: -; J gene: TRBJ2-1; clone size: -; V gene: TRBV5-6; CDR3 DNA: TGTGCCAGCACCCATGACATGGAGACCGGGACATCAAATGAGCAGTTCTTC; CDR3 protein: CASTHDMETGTSNEQFF
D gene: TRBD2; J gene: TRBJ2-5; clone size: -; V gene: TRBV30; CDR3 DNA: TGTGCCTGGAGTCCACGAGAACGGGGGGTTTTTGAGACCCAGTACTTC; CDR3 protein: CAWSPRERGVFETQYF
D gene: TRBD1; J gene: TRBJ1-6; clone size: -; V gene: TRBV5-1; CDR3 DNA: TGCGCCAGCAGCGCCGGGACAGGGGGCGTTTCACCCCTCCACTTT; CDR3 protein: CASSAGTGGVSPLHF
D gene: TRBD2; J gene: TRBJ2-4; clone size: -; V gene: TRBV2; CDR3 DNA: TGTGCCAGCAGTGAACAGATAGCGGGAGTCAAAAACATTCAGTACTTC; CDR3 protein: CASSEQIAGVKNIQYF
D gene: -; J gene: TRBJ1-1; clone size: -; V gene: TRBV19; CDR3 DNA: TGTGCCAGTAGTATGAGGGACACCGCTGAAGCTTTCTTT; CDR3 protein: CASSMRDTAEAFF
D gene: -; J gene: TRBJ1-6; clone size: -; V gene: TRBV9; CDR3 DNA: TGTGCCAGCAGCCGCTCCCCGCTAGGGGCTGGTGATTCACCCCTCCACTTT; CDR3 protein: CASSRSPLGAGDSPLHF
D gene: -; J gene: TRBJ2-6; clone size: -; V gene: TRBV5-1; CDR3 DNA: TGCGCCAGCAGCGCTTATGGGAGTTCTGGGGCCAACGTCCTGACTTTC; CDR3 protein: CASSAYGSSGANVLTF
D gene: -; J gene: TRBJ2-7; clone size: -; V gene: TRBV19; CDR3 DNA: TGTGCCAGTAGTATAGGGGGAGGTTCCTACGAGCAGTACTTC; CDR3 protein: CASSIGGGSYEQYF
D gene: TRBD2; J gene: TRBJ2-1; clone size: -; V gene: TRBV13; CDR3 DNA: TGTGCCAGCAGCGATAGCGGGACTCACTTAAATGAGCAGTTCTTC; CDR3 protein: CASSDSGTHLNEQFF
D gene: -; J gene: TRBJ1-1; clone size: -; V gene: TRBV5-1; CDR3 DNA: TGCGCCAGCAGCAGAGGGGAGGGCCGGCACACTGAAGCTTTCTTT; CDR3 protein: CASSRGEGRHTEAFF
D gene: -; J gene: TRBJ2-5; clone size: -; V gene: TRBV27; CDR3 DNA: TGTGCCAGCAAAGCCCAAGAGACCCAGTACTTC; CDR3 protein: CASKAQETQYF
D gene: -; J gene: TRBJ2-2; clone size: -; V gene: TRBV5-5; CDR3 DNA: TGTGCCAGCAGCTTGGGCCCTAGTCCTAACACCGGGGAGCTGTTTTTT; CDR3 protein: CASSLGPSPNTGELFF
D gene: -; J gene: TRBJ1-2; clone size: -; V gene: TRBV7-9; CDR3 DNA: TGTGCCAGCAGCTTAAGTAGCGGTACCGGGGGCTACACCTTC; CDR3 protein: CASSLSSGTGGYTF
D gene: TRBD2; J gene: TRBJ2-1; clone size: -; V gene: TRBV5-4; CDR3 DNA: TGTGCCAGCAGCTTGAATCGGGGGGGGTACAATGAGCAGTTCTTC; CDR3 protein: CASSLNRGGYNEQFF
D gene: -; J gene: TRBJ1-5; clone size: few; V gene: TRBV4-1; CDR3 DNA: TGCGCCAGCAGCCCGTCGGAGGGCAATCAGCCCCAGCATTTT; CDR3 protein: CASSPSEGNQPQHF
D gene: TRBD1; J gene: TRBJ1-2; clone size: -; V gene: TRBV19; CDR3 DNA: TGTGCCAGTAGCCCGCGGGACAGGGGCAGGGGCTACACCTTC; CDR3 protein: CASSPRDRGRGYTF
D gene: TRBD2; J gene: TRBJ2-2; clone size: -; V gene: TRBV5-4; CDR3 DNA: TGTGCCAGCAGCTTGGGTAGCGGGAGCAGCGGGGAGCTGTTTTTT; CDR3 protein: CASSLGSGSSGELFF
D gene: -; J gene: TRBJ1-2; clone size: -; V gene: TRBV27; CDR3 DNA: TGTGCCAGCAGTACCACACGGGCAGGGCGAACGAGTGGTGGCTACACCTTC; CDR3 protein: CASSTTRAGRTSGGYTF
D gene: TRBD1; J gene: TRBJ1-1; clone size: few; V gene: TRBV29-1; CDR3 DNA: TGCAGCCCACAGGACAGGGCCCGCACTGAAGCTTTCTTT; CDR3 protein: CSPQDRARTEAFF